This TCR beta chain was identified during a study of T cell responses to AZD1222 COVID-19 vaccine. Of note for this clone: Its antigen is still unknown.

Germline loops: CDR1 SGHKS, CDR2 YYEKEE (reference sequence). CDR3 length: 18 amino acids. J was trimmed by 0 bases and V by 0 bases; bases with no gene match: 6. The study, taken as a whole, reports: The number of AZD1222 recipients seropositive at baseline was only five or six. Spike was spanned by vaccine-associated CD4 TCRs, with dominance at 160-218 and 743-854. In all cases, repertoires were sampled only after the peak T cell response. Nearly half of spike-specific TCRs reportedly target unmutated variant regions.

The protocol was immunoSEQ multiplex PCR, while the TCRdb copy is restricted to in-frame clones and leaves out a portion. Of around 80,000 clones detected, approximately 90% appear once; the ten largest clones hold over 4.5%. The source of this sequence is an adult in good health. The material sequenced was peripheral blood, taken on day 0 of AZD1222 vaccination. V gene TRBV5-5 combines with J gene TRBJ2-6; TRBD1 matches at 7 bases. CDR3 loop: CASSLDRGIYSGANVLTF. DNA of the CDR3: TGTGCCAGCAGCTTGGACAGGGGAATTTACTCTGGGGCCAACGTCCTGACTTTC.